This T cell receptor (beta chain) comes out of a study of blood T cells in healthy people across ages. Study-wide results and caveats: Among T cells, TCR beta diversity per million cells dropped roughly linearly as age rose.

Isolating PBMCs gave at least 6 million of these cells per sample. The germline CDR1 and CDR2 sequences are SGDLS and YYNGEE. V lost 0 bases and J lost 0, with 13 bases in between. This CDR3 contains 17 residues. On this clonotype itself: Its antigen is not known.

A second roughly 6 to 11 cycle PCR used barcoded and J-beta primers. Every cDNA molecule bore a tag from a template-switch adaptor containing 12 random nucleotides. MiXCR was run by TCRdb on the 5' RACE reads, yielding one entry per CDR3 protein. Altogether about 510,000 distinct CDR3 sequences are present, over 25% being singletons, with the ten largest covering approximately 3.5%. These data are also associated with another study on T cells of mothers and their children. This second study says: Several children and their three healthy Caucasian mothers were the donors.

This chain links TRBV9 with TRBJ2-1, with D perhaps matching TRBD2 (5 bases). The sequencing sample was made of blood. This TCR was sampled from a boy younger than 10 in good health. CDR3 sequence: CASSVVAAGSSYNEQFF. In nucleotides, the CDR3 is TGTGCCAGCAGCGTAGTTGCGGCGGGCAGCTCCTACAATGAGCAGTTCTTC.